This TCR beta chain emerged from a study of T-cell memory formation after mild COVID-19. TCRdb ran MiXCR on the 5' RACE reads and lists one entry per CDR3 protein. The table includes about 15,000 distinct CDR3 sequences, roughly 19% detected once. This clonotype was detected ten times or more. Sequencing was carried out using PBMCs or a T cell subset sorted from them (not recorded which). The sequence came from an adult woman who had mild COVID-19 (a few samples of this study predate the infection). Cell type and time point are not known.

The CDR3 nucleotides are TGTGCCAGCCCTTCGGGGAGAGCGGAATTCACAGATACGCAGTATTTT. Protein product: CASPSGRAEFTDTQYF. The chain couples TRBV2 to TRBJ2-3; maybe TRBD2 (5 bases). Germline V gene sequence: CDR1 SNHLY, CDR2 FYNNEI. The CDR3 loop spans 16 amino acids. Trimming left V 8 bases short and J 2 bases short, with 20 bases between. Variable domain in full (rest from reference TRBV2 and TRBJ2-3): EPEVTQTPSHQVTQMGQEVILRCVPISNHLYFYWYRQILGQKVEFLVSFYNNEISEKSEIFDDQFSVERPDGSNFTLKIRSTKLEDSAMYFCASPSGRAEFTDTQYFGPGTRLTVL.